This record looks at one TCR beta chain sequence and its context. What it binds is unknown. PCR was performed using 60 Vbeta and 13 Jbeta primers. Generated by immunoSEQ multiplex PCR, the TCRdb table keeps only in-frame clones and is missing some. The sample holds under 250,000 clones, about 85% seen once. Germline V CDR1 and CDR2: SGHTA, FQGTGA. V was cut by 2 bases and J by 3 bases, with 6 bases left in between. The CDR3 sequence is 13 residues long. The sample comes from a study of cytomegalovirus exposure and HLA in healthy donors. Study at large: Genotyping showed 81% of some 400 donors falling in the Caucasian-associated ancestry cluster. Whole-study findings and limits: Most subjects had HLA-A and HLA-B alleles reportedly predicted accurately by TCR beta sequences.

This sequence joins TRBV7-3 and TRBJ2-3; D may be TRBD1 (6 bases). Sequenced material: PBMCs. The source is a woman in her 50s in good health and CMV-seropositive. CDR3: CASSLQGTDTQYF. Written as DNA, the CDR3 is TGTGCCAGCAGCTTACAGGGGACAGATACGCAGTATTTT.